The rows below give T cell receptor beta chains drawn from one sample of a study of blood T cell repertoires in COVID-19. Profiled with immunoSEQ multiplex PCR; TCRdb holds only in-frame clones, not every one. Of some 400,000 clones detected, roughly 86% appear once; the ten largest clones hold 1.1%. The specimen was peripheral blood. Source of these receptors: a human donor with acute or convalescent COVID-19. The donor label of this sample is uncertain. The CDR3 runs from the conserved cysteine through the conserved F or W. The order of the fields is J gene, clone size, D gene, V gene, CDR3 DNA, CDR3 protein. A D gene is named only where the DNA matches it firmly. Size tells how often a clone was seen (once, few, many) or the class of an expanded clone, and some rows leave it out.

TRBJ1-3 | NA | TRBD1 | TRBV5-5 | TGTGCCAGCAGCTTAACGGGACAGGGGTATATTGCGGGAAACACCATATATTTT | CASSLTGQGYIAGNTIYF
TRBJ2-5 | NA | TRBD1 | TRBV5-1 | TGCGCCAGCACGACAGGGACGCGCCAAGAGACCCAGTACTTC | CASTTGTRQETQYF
TRBJ2-7 | NA | NA | TRBV2 | TGTGCCAGCAGAGCGGACAGACTTCGCGAGCAGTACTTC | CASRADRLREQYF
TRBJ2-5 | few | NA | TRBV2 | TGTGCCAGCAGTGAAGGGTGGGCTAGCCGGGAGACCCAGTACTTC | CASSEGWASRETQYF
TRBJ1-6 | NA | NA | TRBV15 | TGTGCCACCAGCAGAGACAACCGGGTCTCTCGGAATTCACCCCTCCACTTT | CATSRDNRVSRNSPLHF
TRBJ1-2 | NA | NA | TRBV6-2/TRBV6-3 | TGTGCCAGCAGCACCCAGACGCCGGCTTCCACCGGAGCAAATGGCTACACCTTC | CASSTQTPASTGANGYTF
TRBJ1-1 | NA | NA | TRBV5-6 | TGTGCCAGCAGCAAGGGGGAGAACACTGAAGCTTTCTTT | CASSKGENTEAFF
TRBJ1-1 | once | TRBD1 | TRBV5-1 | TGCGCCAGCAGCTTAGGGACAGGGAGAACGAACACTGAAGCTTTCTTT | CASSLGTGRTNTEAFF
TRBJ2-1 | NA | NA | TRBV29-1 | TGCAGCGTTGTCGCGGGAAAGGCGGGCAATGAGCAGTTCTTC | CSVVAGKAGNEQFF
TRBJ2-1 | NA | NA | TRBV11-2 | TGTGCCAGCAGCCGAACAGAGCTTGAGCAGTTCTTC | CASSRTELEQFF
TRBJ1-2 | once | TRBD1 | TRBV2 | TGTGCCAGCAGTAGGGACAGCATAAACTATGGCTACACCTTC | CASSRDSINYGYTF
TRBJ1-4 | NA | TRBD1 | TRBV4-1 | TGCGCCAGCAGCCAAACAGGGGGGGATGAAAAACTGTTTTTT | CASSQTGGDEKLFF
TRBJ1-4 | NA | TRBD1 | TRBV2 | TGTGCCAGCAGAAGACGGACAGGGGGAGGGGCAGGTGAAAAACTGTTTTTT | CASRRRTGGGAGEKLFF
TRBJ2-7 | once | NA | TRBV3-1/TRBV3-2 | TGTGCCAGCAGCCAGGCAGGGAAGTACGAGCAGTACTTC | CASSQAGKYEQYF
TRBJ2-3 | NA | NA | TRBV10-3 | TGTGCCATCAGTGAGTCTTATACAGATACGCAGTATTTT | CAISESYTDTQYF
TRBJ1-1 | NA | NA | TRBV5-1 | TGCGCCAGCAGCTTGGTGACAGGAGCAAAGGGCACTGAAGCTTTCTTT | CASSLVTGAKGTEAFF
TRBJ2-7 | NA | NA | TRBV5-1 | TGCGCCAGCAGCCCGGGCGGAGGGGGCTCTCACGAGCAGTACTTC | CASSPGGGGSHEQYF
TRBJ2-5 | NA | TRBD1 | TRBV10-3 | TGTGCCATCAGGGGGACAGTTCAAGAGACCCAGTACTTC | CAIRGTVQETQYF
TRBJ2-7 | NA | NA | TRBV6-5 | TGTGCCAGCAGTTACGTCCCAGGGGCGAGCATGTACTTC | CASSYVPGASMYF
TRBJ2-7 | NA | NA | TRBV7-8 | TGTGCCAGCAGCTTAGGGGCAGGGTCTTCCTTCGGCTACGAGCAGTACTTC | CASSLGAGSSFGYEQYF